This T cell receptor beta chain was profiled in a study of OX40 agonist ivuxolimab in advanced cancers. About the study: Previous treatment with anti-PD-1, anti-PD-L1 or anti-CTLA-4 therapy was allowed; more than 35% had received some.

On this clone itself: No antigen is known for it.

Clones were read by immunoSEQ multiplex PCR, and TCRdb kept only the in-frame ones, dropping some. This sample has about 61,000 clones, with about nine tenths found just once. Whole-study findings and limits: Antigen targets of the expanded peripheral T cells went undetermined. CD4+ T cells averaged fewer expanded clones than CD8+ T cells. Clones of CD4+ and CD8+ blood T cells grew by week 6 at doses of 0.1 to 3.0 mg/kg.

The specimen comprised CD4+ or CD8+ T cells sorted from blood, sampled in a trial of the OX40 agonist ivuxolimab. This clonotype was obtained from an adult with an advanced solid tumor such as melanoma, head and neck, liver or kidney cancer.

Written as DNA, the CDR3 is TGTGCCAGCAGTTCCTACAGAGCAGGCCTCACTGAAGCTTTCTTT. Its protein product is CASSSYRAGLTEAFF. The J gene is TRBJ1-1, the V gene TRBV27; no clear D gene. CDR1 and CDR2 from the germline V gene are MNHEY and SMNVEV (reference sequence). V lost 4 bases to trimming and J lost 4 bases, with 16 bases between them. There are 15 residues in the CDR3.